This T cell receptor (beta chain) appears in the sequencing data of a study of control samples from healthy donors and cancer patients. Only in-frame clones appear in the TCRdb table, and some are missing; sequencing was by immunoSEQ multiplex PCR. The sample has roughly 81,000 clones; around 84% are singletons. The CDR3 runs 13 residues. The V gene lost 6 bases and the J gene lost 4 bases, with 12 bases spanning the gap. The germline CDR1 and CDR2 sequences are MNHEY and SVGAGI. Sequencing was performed on PBMCs. This clonotype was obtained from a man aged 55 to 70 with head and neck cancer. This chain uses TRBV6-5 with TRBJ2-5; D unresolved. CDR3 loop: CASSLGFPETQYF. The CDR3, as DNA: TGTGCCAGCAGCTTAGGGTTCCCAGAGACCCAGTACTTC.